The 13 T cell receptor beta chains below all came from one sample that was sequenced in a study of PD-L1 blockade in urothelial cancer (dated by TCRdb to about 2017). The method behind the library was the immunoSEQ multiplex PCR assay. TCRdb took over this immuneACCESS table, retaining in-frame rearrangements with V and J assigned. Such tables are incomplete; in checked studies, under half of the missing clones stem from an unresolved V gene, and the remainder is unexplained. The sample table lists over 75,000 clones, roughly 90% of them with a count of one. The ten largest clones add up to 0.97% of the sample. The time point label, as the study defines it: pretreatment peripheral blood. The input for sequencing was PBMCs, taken around atezolizumab (anti-PD-L1) treatment. Receptors originate from a woman of 80 years or more with urothelial cancer.

V is TRBV19 and J is TRBJ2-1; D might be TRBD2 (6 bases). Trimming left V 3 bases short and J 4 bases short, with 16 bases between. CDR3 length equals 16 residues. Germline loops: CDR1 LNHDA, CDR2 SQIVND (reference sequence). CDR3 sequence (DNA): TGTGCCAGTAGTATTAGCGGCTTCGGGCCATACAATGAGCAGTTCTTC. It codes for CASSISGFGPYNEQFF.

The chain couples TRBV27 to TRBJ2-1; 7 nucleotides align to TRBD2. The CDR3 consists of 18 residues. Germline CDR1 MNHEY, CDR2 SMNVEV (reference sequence). Trimming removed 3 bases from V and 2 bases from J; junction bases left unmatched: 13. This CDR3 reads CASSFAGVSPHTYNEQFF. The CDR3, as DNA: TGTGCCAGCAGTTTCGCGGGAGTAAGTCCGCACACCTACAATGAGCAGTTCTTC.

V is TRBV7-8 and J is TRBJ1-1; 7 bases agree with TRBD1. This CDR3 contains 15 residues. V lost 6 bases and J lost 0; bases outside the gene matches: 7. The V gene's germline CDR1 is SGHVS and CDR2 FQNEAQ. The CDR3 is CASRKGQTMNTEAFF. The CDR3 bases are TGTGCCAGCAGGAAGGGACAGACCATGAACACTGAAGCTTTCTTT.

The sample holds one count of this clone. The rearrangement uses TRBV5-6 and TRBJ2-7, with TRBD2 matching 13 bases. CDR1 and CDR2 (germline): SGHDT, YYEEEE. The CDR3 is made up of 15 amino acids. The junction had 3 bases not matched to a gene; V was cut back by 3 bases and J by 3 bases. The CDR3 bases are TGTGCCAGCAGCTCGGGACTAGCGGGACTCTACGAGCAGTACTTC. This codes for CASSSGLAGLYEQYF.

The V gene is TRBV10-3, the J gene TRBJ1-1; 7 bases align to TRBD1. Losses at the gene ends were 2 bases for V and 2 bases for J; bases not matched to a gene: 5. Germline V gene data show CDR1 as ENHRY and CDR2 as SYGVKD. The length of the CDR3 is 15 residues. CDR3 bases: TGTGCCATCAGTGAGAAAGGGGGCGTAAACACTGAAGCTTTCTTT. Its protein product is CAISEKGGVNTEAFF.

CDR3 residues: CASSQDGGFLTTNTEAFF. CDR3 DNA: TGTGCCAGCAGCCAAGATGGGGGGTTCTTAACTACGAACACTGAAGCTTTCTTT. This sequence joins TRBV4-2 and TRBJ1-1, with D maybe TRBD1 (5 bases). With 0 bases removed from V and 1 base from J, the gap between germline ends came to 18 bases. The CDR3 has 18 amino acids. The V gene's germline CDR1 is LGHNA and CDR2 YNFKEQ.

The chain is built from TRBV28 and TRBJ1-4; D may be TRBD1 (5 bases). V was pared by 8 bases and J by 2 bases, with 12 bases between. The germline CDR1 and CDR2 sequences are MDHEN and SYDVKM. CDR3 length equals 14 residues. The CDR3 loop reads CASLQSGTNEKLFF. CDR3 bases: TGTGCCAGCCTCCAATCAGGGACTAATGAAAAACTGTTTTTT.

The rearrangement joins TRBV19 to TRBJ2-4; D is unclear. This CDR3 has 13 amino acids. Trimming took 6 bases from V and 7 from J, leaving 13 bases between them. Germline CDR1 LNHDA, CDR2 SQIVND (reference sequence). The CDR3 here is CASSRSEVNIQYF. CDR3 bases: TGTGCCAGTAGCCGAAGCGAGGTGAACATTCAGTACTTC.

The chain joins TRBV18 to TRBJ2-3, with 8 nucleotides matching TRBD1. This CDR3 comprises 15 residues. Trimming cost V 2 bases and J 2 bases; bases outside gene matches: 3. The germline gives CDR1 KGHSH, CDR2 LQKENI. The CDR3 loop reads CASSPGQGVTDTQYF. As DNA, the CDR3 is TGTGCCAGCTCACCAGGACAGGGAGTCACAGATACGCAGTATTTT.

V is TRBV21-1 and J is TRBJ1-5; the DNA was not compared with TRBD1, the D call given in the table. TRBV21-1 is tagged as a pseudogene. This CDR3 is 16 amino acids long. The CDR3 coding sequence is TGTGCCAGCAGCAAAGCGCTACACAGAACATGCCAGCCCCAGCATTTT. Protein sequence: CASSKALHRTCQPQHF.

The chain links TRBV28 to TRBJ1-1, with TRBD1 as a possible D gene (6 bases). Germline CDR1 and CDR2: MDHEN and SYDVKM. V was shortened by 2 bases and J by 4 bases, with 23 bases between the two germline ends. This CDR3 comprises 18 residues. The CDR3 nucleotides read TGTGCCAGCAGTTTACTAGAGGGTAGGGGGTCATTGGTCACTGAAGCTTTCTTT. This codes for CASSLLEGRGSLVTEAFF.

This rearrangement joins TRBV25-1 to TRBJ1-1; 10 bases are a match to TRBD1. The CDR3 covers 15 residues. V gave up 7 bases and J gave up 4 bases; unmatched junction bases: 9. Looked up from germline, CDR1 is MGHDK and CDR2 is SYGVNS. CDR3 region: CASTNRDRGFTEAFF. CDR3 nucleotides: TGTGCCAGCACAAACCGGGACAGGGGTTTCACTGAAGCTTTCTTT. The variable domain in full, completed from reference TRBV25-1 and TRBJ1-1, reads EADIYQTPRYLVIGTGKKITLECSQTMGHDKMYWYQQDPGMELHLIHYSYGVNSTEKGDLSSESTVSRIRTEHFPLTLESARPSHTSQYLCASTNRDRGFTEAFFGQGTRLTVV.

This clone appeared once. The V call is TRBV14, the J call TRBJ2-1, with TRBD2 identical over 8 bases. Losses at the gene ends were 4 bases for V and 15 bases for J; bases not matched to a gene: 5. This CDR3 contains 11 residues. Germline V gives CDR1 SGHDN, CDR2 FVKESK. The CDR3 loop is CASSLRTSLFF. The CDR3 DNA reads TGTGCCAGCAGCCTACGGACTAGCTTGTTCTTC.